This TCR beta chain appears in the sequencing data of a study of T cells in localized non-small cell lung cancer. Notes on the study in general: Median detection of top 100 tumor clones in adjacent lung was roughly 61 clones. Uninvolved adjacent lung had more T cell clonality than any other tissue, topping tumor. Elevated circulating T cell density in blood was associated with longer overall survival. Heterogeneity remains possible because sequencing was limited to only one tumor region.

Clones were read by immunoSEQ multiplex PCR, and TCRdb kept only the in-frame ones, dropping some. The sample consists of fewer than 75,000 clones, around 84% of them appearing once. The germline V gene encodes CDR1 MNHNY and CDR2 SVGAGI (reference sequence). The CDR3 runs 13 residues. Trimming stripped 2 bases from V and 12 bases from J, with 14 bases between. Comments on this clone: Its antigen is undetermined.

The clonotype was recovered from a female donor aged 60 or older with stage I lung adenocarcinoma. J is TRBJ2-1 and V is TRBV6-6; D might be TRBD1 or TRBD2, each matching 5 bases. The material sequenced was peripheral blood, taken before any cancer treatment. CDR3 nucleotides: TGTGCCAGCAGTTACCGTCCTGAGGGGTGGCAGTTCTTC. Its protein is CASSYRPEGWQFF.